The sequence of this T cell receptor beta chain was determined in a study of blood T cell repertoires in COVID-19. Looking at the study overall: Acute and convalescent COVID-19 samples came from the United States, Italy and Spain.

This clone has a single count. As handled by the study authors: Reference gene primers were amplified, and this amplification served to estimate nucleated cell counts. TCRdb keeps only in-frame clones here, not all; method: immunoSEQ multiplex PCR. That table gives V, J and clone size, and the DNA gave D and trimming. The sample records approximately 240,000 clones, about 90% being singletons. The clonotype comes from a woman aged 30 to 39 with acute COVID-19. The specimen was PBMCs or T cells enriched from blood (not recorded which).

The CDR3 reads CASSPNRTPNTGELFF. The CDR3 bases are TGCGCCAGCAGCCCCAACAGGACACCGAACACCGGGGAGCTGTTTTTT. The V gene is TRBV4-3, the J gene TRBJ2-2, with D tentatively TRBD1 (5 bases). Germline V gene sequence: CDR1 LGHNA, CDR2 YSLEER. The ends were cut back, 4 bases at V and 0 bases at J, with 12 bases in the middle. The CDR3 sequence is 16 residues long.